This T cell receptor (beta chain) came from a study of cytomegalovirus exposure and HLA in healthy donors (dated by TCRdb to about 2017). About the investigation overall: An earlier analysis of roughly 630 of the donors reported approximately 270 Gb of sequence data and some 100 million unique TCR beta sequences from some 180 million T cells. An early release covering 550 to 650 HLA-typed donors comprised 300 to 350 gigabases of sequencing data and tens of millions of unique TCR sequences. Of the approximately 370 genotyped donors, over 80% were placed in the genetic ancestry cluster associated with self-reported Caucasian donors. The study aimed to test whether signatures of past pathogen exposure could be identified by cataloging public T cell receptors. Using immunosequencing, the study profiled T cell repertoires from 666 subjects and related those repertoires to cytomegalovirus serostatus. In addition to the first cohort of around 670 subjects, a separate validation cohort of about 120 different subjects was used. High-throughput TCR immunosequencing, statistical association of individual TCRs with disease status, and machine learning were combined to predict cytomegalovirus infection status. A later analysis re-analyzed previously published TCR beta repertoires from hundreds of donors and added high-resolution HLA genotyping to study TCR occurrence patterns. Rather than using new phenotypic data, the later analysis identified candidate immune exposures from TCR beta sequences and from how often those sequences occurred across donors. In an earlier analysis of more than 550 of the donors, high-throughput TCR beta sequencing was used to judge whether each TCR beta V gene segment behaved as functional or pseudogenic. Donor age, sex, ethnicity and CMV serostatus were compiled alongside the repertoire data. Genome-wide SNP genotypes for about 60% of the 666 donors were used in a later genetic analysis, which treated that subset as a discovery cohort. Every discovery cohort repertoire had been produced on one sequencing platform. Both class I and class II loci were covered by HLA typing, at four-digit resolution. The number of donors typed differed by locus, with 629-630 for A, B, C, DRB1 and DQB1, more than 500 for DQA1, over 600 for DPA1, and under 490 for DPB1. Roughly five DR-DQ haplotypes were handled as single units for association and clustering, since linkage in the cohort was strong. On average, roughly 200,000 unique TCR beta nucleotide sequences were sequenced per donor among 300 to 500 genotyped donors of the cohort, with approximately 18% of those sequences being non-productive.

In total, roughly 670 healthy bone marrow donors made up the cohort. All cohort members were sampled while nominally healthy, although unrecorded immune exposures were likely present. The donor tested CMV seronegative, placing the donor among the 350 or so seronegative members of the cohort. A peripheral blood sample was provided by each donor, and peripheral blood mononuclear cells were used for TCR beta sequencing. Genomic DNA was extracted from the blood cell samples with the Qiagen DNeasy Blood Extraction Kit. Library creation used the immunoSEQ multiplex PCR assay. A mixture of 60 forward primers for TCR Vbeta segments and 13 reverse primers for TCR Jbeta segments was used in the multiplex PCR. A multiplex PCR assay on genomic DNA amplified the CDR3 region of rearranged TCR beta genes. Amplified TCR beta libraries were sequenced as 87-base-pair reads on the Illumina HiSeq System. As for how the authors treated the data: A later analysis tallied tens of millions of unique TCR beta chains across the 666 repertoires, and about 12 million of those chains were shared by two or more donors. Raw reads were error-corrected and collapsed into unique sequences with a nearest-neighbor algorithm that merged closely related sequences to remove PCR and sequencing errors. CDR3 sequences were aligned to IMGT reference sequences to assign V, D and J gene segments. For a sequence to be retained, at least a six-nucleotide match to both a V gene segment and a J gene segment was required. A rearrangement counted as productive if the CDR3 had no stop codons and remained in frame with V and J, and every other rearrangement counted as non-productive. Following IMGT convention, CDR3 was defined as the stretch from the second conserved V-encoded cysteine to the conserved J-encoded phenylalanine. The earlier analysis of about 500 of the donors excluded sequences that lacked an unambiguous match to a single V gene segment. In an earlier analysis of some 590 of the donors, V segments were called functional above 56.7% productive rearrangements and were called segregating when the between-donor standard deviation exceeded 5%. To diagnose cytomegalovirus status from the catalog of TCR beta chain sequences, a statistical classification framework was built. In a later analysis, TCR nucleotide sequences were compared against IMGT/GENE-DB human TR gene sequences so that V and J genes could be assigned. Using the TCRdist pipeline, a later analysis assigned CDR3 sequences along with most-parsimonious VDJ recombination scenarios. In a later analysis, each TCR beta chain was defined by its CDR3 amino acid sequence together with its V-gene family, and reads lacking a unique V-gene family were excluded. A later analysis removed several hundred highly shared, low-generation-probability nucleotide sequences to deal with suspected cross-contamination and a sequencing artifact. In a later analysis, a clonal expansion index was calculated for each public chain from normalized within-repertoire ranks of inferred template counts. Generation probabilities in a later analysis came from a VDJ recombination model fitted to out-of-frame rearrangements, and those results were checked against IGoR. Hypergeometric tests were used in a later analysis to score TCR-TCR, TCR-HLA and TCR-CMV co-occurrence, with a repertoire-size bias correction applied to the TCR pairs. False discovery rates were estimated in a later analysis by permuting HLA or CMV assignments 20 times. A later analysis grouped co-occurring TCRs with DBSCAN, adding TCRdist sequence similarity when clustering within HLA-allele-positive subsets. Co-occurrence clustering excluded repertoires with fewer than 30,000 or more than 120,000 public chains, plus five with anomalous nucleotide sharing. TCRdb re-hosts the immuneACCESS table, in-frame sequences only. Its copies lack some clones; in the studies checked, an unresolved V gene accounts for under half of them, and the cause for the rest is not known. V and J calls and clone size are those listed in that table; D and trimming were worked out from the DNA. The table kept for this sample lists under 200,000 clones. Under 6.5% of the sample lies in the top ten.

For this clone: Its antigen is not yet known.

Study-wide findings and limitations: Broadly in line with IMGT annotations, most TCR beta V segments showed up in productive rearrangements about 87% or about 30% of the time in an earlier analysis of a few hundred of the donors. A further reported finding was that TCR beta sequences accurately predicted the HLA-A and HLA-B alleles for most subjects in the first cohort. Most TCR sequences were observed very rarely across donors, whereas some public TCRs were present in many individuals. At a false discovery rate of 0.05, a later analysis linked around 15,000 TCR beta sequences to specific HLA alleles. Presence/absence analyses assumed roughly uniform sequencing depth across donors, an assumption that may not hold. Linkage disequilibrium might explain the correlated functional status among segregating V segments, but an unknown experimental factor could not be excluded. HLA typing was unavailable for some donors at each locus, so association tests used only the typed subset. The earlier analysis of 450 to 700 of the donors excluded seventeen rarely observed V segments, including chromosome 9 orphons, because counts were too low. A group of highly shared sequence variants was considered likely to be a technical artifact of the sequencing pipeline. The only immune exposure information available for the cohort was CMV serostatus. Compared with the approximately 710-donor mean, donors in an Asian-associated ancestry cluster had fewer N-insertions in productive TCRs, according to a later genetic analysis. When HLA alleles, especially DR and DQ, strongly co-occurred, attributing TCR associations to individual alleles was difficult. The classifier was reported to diagnose cytomegalovirus status with high specificity and sensitivity in both the original cohort and the validation cohort. V-gene and J-gene trimming of TCR beta chains was associated with a missense DCLRE1C variant in a later genetic analysis, and the association was replicated in an independent cohort. A total of 164 TCR beta chains were listed by the study as associated with cytomegalovirus. In a later analysis, most CMV-associated TCR beta chains were found to appear HLA-restricted, with HLA associations seemingly driven largely by CMV exposure. In vitro tests confirmed that three of the cytomegalovirus-associated TCR beta chains recognize cytomegalovirus antigens. According to a later analysis, parvovirus B19, influenza, CMV and Epstein-Barr virus appeared linked to several top co-occurrence clusters. In a later analysis, HLA-associated TCR beta chains showed more clonal expansion and lower generation probabilities than non-associated chains that were equally common. A later analysis found that TCR association rates varied across HLA loci, with DRB1 alleles showing the most associated TCRs and HLA-C alleles the fewest. The authors suggested that the approach could potentially be generalized to other disease states and immunological phenotypes. In this cohort, only TCR beta chains were sequenced, and detectable features were limited by the absence of alpha or paired-chain data.

The origin of this receptor is a young man in good health and CMV-seronegative. The source material was PBMCs.

At the DNA level, the sequence is TGCGCCAGCAGCTCAGGACAGGGGGTTGAAGCTTTCTTT. Its protein reads: CASSSGQGVEAFF. The sequence links TRBV5-1 to TRBJ1-1, with 10 middle bases fitting TRBD1. The CDR3 sequence holds 13 residues, the cysteine and phenylalanine included. The kept DNA is CDR3 alone, 39 bases in frame from the first base. CDR1 and CDR2 (SGHRS, YFSETQ) derive from the germline V gene. Relative to germline, V is missing 3 bases and J is missing 7 bases, with 3 bases of the junction outside any gene match.